This T cell receptor (beta chain) was captured in a study of T cell responses to AZD1222 COVID-19 vaccine. Study results and limitations: Two AZD1222 doses significantly raised spike-specific TCR breadth and depth over controls. Among the donors, most were white British and more were female, and clonal diversity was possibly underestimated.

Method: immunoSEQ multiplex PCR; TCRdb's copy keeps in-frame clones and lacks some. The table includes around 80,000 clones, approximately 83% detected once. Comments on this clone: No antigen is known for it.

The sequencing here drew on peripheral blood, taken 28 days after the second AZD1222 dose. The receptor comes from an adult who received the AZD1222 COVID-19 vaccine.

CDR3 region: CASSQGIKNEKLFF. In DNA, the CDR3 is TGCGCCAGCAGCCAAGGGATCAAAAATGAAAAACTGTTTTTT. V gene TRBV4-1 combines with J gene TRBJ1-4, with no clear D. Trimming left V 1 base short and J 5 bases short, with 8 bases between. This CDR3 spans 14 amino acids. Germline V gene sequence: CDR1 MGHRA, CDR2 YSYEKL.